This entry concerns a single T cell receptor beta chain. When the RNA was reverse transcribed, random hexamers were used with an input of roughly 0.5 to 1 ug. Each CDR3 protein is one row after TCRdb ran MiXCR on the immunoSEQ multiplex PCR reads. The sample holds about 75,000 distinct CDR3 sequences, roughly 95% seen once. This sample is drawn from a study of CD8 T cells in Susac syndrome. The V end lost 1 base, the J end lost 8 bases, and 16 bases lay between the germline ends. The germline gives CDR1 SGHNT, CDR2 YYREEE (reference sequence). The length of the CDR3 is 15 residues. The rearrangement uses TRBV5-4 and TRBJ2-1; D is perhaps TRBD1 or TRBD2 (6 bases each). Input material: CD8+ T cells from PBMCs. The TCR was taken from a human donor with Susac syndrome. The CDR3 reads CASSLPQGGRDEQFF. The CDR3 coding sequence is TGTGCCAGCAGCTTGCCACAGGGAGGTCGGGATGAGCAGTTCTTC.